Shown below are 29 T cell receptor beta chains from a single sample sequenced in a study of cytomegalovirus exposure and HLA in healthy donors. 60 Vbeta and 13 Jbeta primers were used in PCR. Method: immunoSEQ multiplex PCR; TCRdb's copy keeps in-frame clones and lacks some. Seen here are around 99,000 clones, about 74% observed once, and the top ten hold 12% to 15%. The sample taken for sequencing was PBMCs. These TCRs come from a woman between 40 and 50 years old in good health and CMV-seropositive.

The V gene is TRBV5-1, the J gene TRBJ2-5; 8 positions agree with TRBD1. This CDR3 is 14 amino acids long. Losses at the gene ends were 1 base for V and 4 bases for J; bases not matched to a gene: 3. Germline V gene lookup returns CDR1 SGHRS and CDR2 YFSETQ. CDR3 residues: CASSLPGQGETQYF. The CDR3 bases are TGCGCCAGCAGCTTGCCAGGACAGGGAGAGACCCAGTACTTC.

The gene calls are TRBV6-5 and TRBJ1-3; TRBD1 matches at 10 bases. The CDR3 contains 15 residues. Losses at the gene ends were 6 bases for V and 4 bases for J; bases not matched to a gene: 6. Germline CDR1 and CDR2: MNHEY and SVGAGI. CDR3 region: CASRDGTGVGNTIYF. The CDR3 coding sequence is TGTGCCAGCAGAGATGGGACAGGGGTAGGAAACACCATATATTTT.

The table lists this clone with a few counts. CDR3 residues: CASQQGANYGYTF. As DNA, the CDR3 is TGTGCCAGCCAACAGGGGGCCAACTATGGCTACACCTTC. The chain combines TRBV2 with TRBJ1-2; 9 bases are shared with TRBD1. This CDR3 is 13 amino acids long. The ends lost 8 bases at V and 2 bases at J; junction bases unmatched: 3. CDR1 and CDR2 (germline): SNHLY, FYNNEI.

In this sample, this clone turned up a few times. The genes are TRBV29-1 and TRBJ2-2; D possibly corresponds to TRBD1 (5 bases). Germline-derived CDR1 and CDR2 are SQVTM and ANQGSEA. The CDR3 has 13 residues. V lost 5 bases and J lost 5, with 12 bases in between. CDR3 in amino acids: CSVWQGRTGELFF. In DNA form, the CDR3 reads TGCAGCGTTTGGCAGGGCAGAACCGGGGAGCTGTTTTTT.

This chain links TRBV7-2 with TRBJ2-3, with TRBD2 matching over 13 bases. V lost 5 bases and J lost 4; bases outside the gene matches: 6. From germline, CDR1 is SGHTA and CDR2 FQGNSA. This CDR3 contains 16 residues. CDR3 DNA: TGTGCCAGCAGCGTAACTAGCGGGGGGGAGGCAGATACGCAGTATTTT. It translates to CASSVTSGGEADTQYF.

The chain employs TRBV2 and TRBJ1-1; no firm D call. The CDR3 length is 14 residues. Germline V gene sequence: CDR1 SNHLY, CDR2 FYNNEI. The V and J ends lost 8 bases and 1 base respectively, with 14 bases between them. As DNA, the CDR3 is TGTGCCAGCCGGGAACGGAACCCGAACACTGAAGCTTTCTTT. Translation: CASRERNPNTEAFF.

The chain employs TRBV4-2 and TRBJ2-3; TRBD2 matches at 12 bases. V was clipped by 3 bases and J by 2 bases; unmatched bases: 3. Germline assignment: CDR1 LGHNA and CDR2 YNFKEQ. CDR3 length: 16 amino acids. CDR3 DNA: TGTGCCAGCAGCCAGTGGACTAGCGGGAACACAGATACGCAGTATTTT. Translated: CASSQWTSGNTDTQYF.

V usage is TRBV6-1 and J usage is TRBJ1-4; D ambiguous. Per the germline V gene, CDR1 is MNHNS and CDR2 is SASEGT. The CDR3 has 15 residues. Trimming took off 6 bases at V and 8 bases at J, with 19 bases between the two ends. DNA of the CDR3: TGTGCCAGCAGCTACCGTACGGGTCGCGAGGAAAAACTGTTTTTT. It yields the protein CASSYRTGREEKLFF.

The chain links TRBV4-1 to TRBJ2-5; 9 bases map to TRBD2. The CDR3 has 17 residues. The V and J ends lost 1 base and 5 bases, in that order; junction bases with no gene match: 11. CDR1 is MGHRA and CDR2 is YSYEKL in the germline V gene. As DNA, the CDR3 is TGCGCCAGCAGCCAAGTCGCGGGGGGGATCCTTCGGGAGACCCAGTACTTC. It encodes CASSQVAGGILRETQYF.

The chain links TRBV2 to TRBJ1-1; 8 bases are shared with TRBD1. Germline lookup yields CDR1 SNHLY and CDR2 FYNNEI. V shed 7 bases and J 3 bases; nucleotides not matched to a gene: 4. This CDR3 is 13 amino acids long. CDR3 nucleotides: TGTGCCAGCACCAAGGACAGGGACACTGAAGCTTTCTTT. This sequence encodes CASTKDRDTEAFF.

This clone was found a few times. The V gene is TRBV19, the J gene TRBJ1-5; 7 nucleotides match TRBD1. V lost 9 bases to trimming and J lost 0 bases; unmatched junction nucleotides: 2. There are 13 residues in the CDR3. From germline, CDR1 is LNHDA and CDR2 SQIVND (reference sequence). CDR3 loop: CASGQVSNQPQHF. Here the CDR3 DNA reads TGTGCCAGCGGACAGGTTAGCAATCAGCCCCAGCATTTT.

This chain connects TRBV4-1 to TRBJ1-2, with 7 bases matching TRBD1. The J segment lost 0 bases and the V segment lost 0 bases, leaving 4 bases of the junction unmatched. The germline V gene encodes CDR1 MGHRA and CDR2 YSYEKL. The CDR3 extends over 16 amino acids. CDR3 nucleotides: TGCGCCAGCAGCCAAGATCGGGACAGTTCTAACTATGGCTACACCTTC. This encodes CASSQDRDSSNYGYTF.

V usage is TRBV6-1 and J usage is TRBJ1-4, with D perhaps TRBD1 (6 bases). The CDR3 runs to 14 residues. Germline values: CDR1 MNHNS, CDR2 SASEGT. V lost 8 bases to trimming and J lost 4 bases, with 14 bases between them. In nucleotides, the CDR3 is TGTGCCAGCCTTATTAACAGGGATAATGAAAAACTGTTTTTT. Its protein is CASLINRDNEKLFF.

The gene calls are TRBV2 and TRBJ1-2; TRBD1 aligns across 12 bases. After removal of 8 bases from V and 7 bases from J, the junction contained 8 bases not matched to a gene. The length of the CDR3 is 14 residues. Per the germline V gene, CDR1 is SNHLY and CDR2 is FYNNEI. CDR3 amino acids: CASCGTGGYRGYTF. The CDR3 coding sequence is TGTGCCAGCTGTGGGACAGGGGGCTATCGTGGCTACACCTTC.

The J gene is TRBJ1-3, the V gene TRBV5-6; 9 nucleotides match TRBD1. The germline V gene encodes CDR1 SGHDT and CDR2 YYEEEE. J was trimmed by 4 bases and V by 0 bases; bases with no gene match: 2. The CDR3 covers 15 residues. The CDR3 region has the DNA TGTGCCAGCAGCTTGGGACAGGGGGAAGGAAACACCATATATTTT. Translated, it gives CASSLGQGEGNTIYF.

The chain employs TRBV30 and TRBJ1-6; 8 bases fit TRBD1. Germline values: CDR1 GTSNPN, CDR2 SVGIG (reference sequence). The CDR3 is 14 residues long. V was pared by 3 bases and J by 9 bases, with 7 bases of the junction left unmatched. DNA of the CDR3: TGTGCCTGGAGGAGGGCCAGGGGGCCTTCACCCCTCCACTTT. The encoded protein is CAWRRARGPSPLHF.

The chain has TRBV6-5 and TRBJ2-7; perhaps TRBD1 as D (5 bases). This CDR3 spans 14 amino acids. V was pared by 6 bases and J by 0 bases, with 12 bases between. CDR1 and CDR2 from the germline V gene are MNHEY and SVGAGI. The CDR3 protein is CASSPRESSYEQYF. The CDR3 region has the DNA TGTGCCAGCAGCCCCAGGGAAAGCTCCTACGAGCAGTACTTC.

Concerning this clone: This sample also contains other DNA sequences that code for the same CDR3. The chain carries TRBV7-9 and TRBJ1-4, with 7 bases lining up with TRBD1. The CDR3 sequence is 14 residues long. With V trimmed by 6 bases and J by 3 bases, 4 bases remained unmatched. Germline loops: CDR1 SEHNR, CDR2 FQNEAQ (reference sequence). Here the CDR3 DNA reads TGTGCCAGCAGTTCCGGGACAGCTAATGAAAAACTGTTTTTT. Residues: CASSSGTANEKLFF.

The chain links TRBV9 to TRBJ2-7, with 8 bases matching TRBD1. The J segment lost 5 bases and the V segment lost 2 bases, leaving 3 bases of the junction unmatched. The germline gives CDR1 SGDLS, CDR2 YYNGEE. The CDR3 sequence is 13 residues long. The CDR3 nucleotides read TGTGCCAGCAGCGTTGGACAGGGTGACGAGCAGTACTTC. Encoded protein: CASSVGQGDEQYF.

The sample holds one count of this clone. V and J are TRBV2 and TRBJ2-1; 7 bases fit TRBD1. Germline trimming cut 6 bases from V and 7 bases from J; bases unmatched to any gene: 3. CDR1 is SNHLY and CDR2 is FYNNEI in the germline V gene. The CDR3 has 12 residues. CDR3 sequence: CASREQGNEQFF. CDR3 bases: TGTGCCAGCAGGGAACAGGGGAATGAGCAGTTCTTC.

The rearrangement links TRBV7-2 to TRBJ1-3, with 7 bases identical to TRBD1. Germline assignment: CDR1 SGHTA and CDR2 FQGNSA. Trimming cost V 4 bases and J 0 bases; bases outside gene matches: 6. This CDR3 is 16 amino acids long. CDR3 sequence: CASSWGQTSSGNTIYF. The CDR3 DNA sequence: TGTGCCAGCAGCTGGGGACAGACCAGCTCTGGAAACACCATATATTTT. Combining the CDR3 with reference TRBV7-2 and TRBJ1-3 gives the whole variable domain GAGVSQSPSNKVTEKGKDVELRCDPISGHTALYWYRQSLGQGLEFLIYFQGNSAPDKSGLPSDRFSAERTGGSVSTLTIQRTQQEDSAVYLCASSWGQTSSGNTIYFGEGSWLTVV.

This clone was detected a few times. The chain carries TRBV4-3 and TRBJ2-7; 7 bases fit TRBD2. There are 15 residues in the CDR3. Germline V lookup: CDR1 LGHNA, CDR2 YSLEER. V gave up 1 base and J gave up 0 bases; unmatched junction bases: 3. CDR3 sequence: CASSQVAGDSYEQYF. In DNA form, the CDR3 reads TGCGCCAGCAGCCAAGTGGCGGGGGACTCCTACGAGCAGTACTTC.

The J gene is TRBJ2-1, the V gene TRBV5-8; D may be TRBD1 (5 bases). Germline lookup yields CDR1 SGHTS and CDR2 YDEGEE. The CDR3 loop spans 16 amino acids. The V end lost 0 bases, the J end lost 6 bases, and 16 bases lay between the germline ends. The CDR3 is CASSLGSTVFVNEQFF. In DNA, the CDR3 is TGTGCCAGCAGCTTGGGCTCGACAGTTTTCGTCAATGAGCAGTTCTTC.

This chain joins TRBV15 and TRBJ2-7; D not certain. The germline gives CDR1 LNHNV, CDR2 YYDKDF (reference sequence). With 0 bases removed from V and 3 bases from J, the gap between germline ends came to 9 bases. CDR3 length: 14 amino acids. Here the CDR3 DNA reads TGTGCCACCAGCAGAGACCGCGGTAACTACGAGCAGTACTTC. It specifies CATSRDRGNYEQYF.

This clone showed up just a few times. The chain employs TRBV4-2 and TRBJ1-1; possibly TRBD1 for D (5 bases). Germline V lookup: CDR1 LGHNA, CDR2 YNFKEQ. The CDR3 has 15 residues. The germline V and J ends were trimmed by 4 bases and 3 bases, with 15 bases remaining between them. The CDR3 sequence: CASSPNGVRDTEAFF. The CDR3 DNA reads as TGTGCCAGCAGCCCTAACGGTGTCAGGGACACTGAAGCTTTCTTT.

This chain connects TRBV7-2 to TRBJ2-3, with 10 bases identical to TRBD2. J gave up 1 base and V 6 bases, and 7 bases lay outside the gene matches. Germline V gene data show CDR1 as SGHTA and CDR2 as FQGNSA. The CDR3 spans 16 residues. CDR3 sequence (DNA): TGTGCCAGCAGTCGAAGGACTAGCGGACGCACAGATACGCAGTATTTT. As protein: CASSRRTSGRTDTQYF.

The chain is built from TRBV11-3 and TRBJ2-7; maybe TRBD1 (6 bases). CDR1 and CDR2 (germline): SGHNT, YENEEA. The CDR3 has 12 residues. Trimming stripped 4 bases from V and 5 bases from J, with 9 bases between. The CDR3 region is CASSYREHEQYF. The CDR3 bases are TGTGCCAGCAGCTACAGGGAACACGAGCAGTACTTC. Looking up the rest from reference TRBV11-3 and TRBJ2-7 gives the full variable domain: EAGVVQSPRYKIIEKKQPVAFWCNPISGHNTLYWYLQNLGQGPELLIRYENEEAVDDSQLPKDRFSAERLKGVDSTLKIQPAELGDSAVYLCASSYREHEQYFGPGTRLTVT.

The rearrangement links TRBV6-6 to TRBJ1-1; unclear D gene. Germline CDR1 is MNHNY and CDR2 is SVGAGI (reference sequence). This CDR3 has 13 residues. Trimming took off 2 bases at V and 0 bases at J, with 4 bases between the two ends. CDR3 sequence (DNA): TGTGCCAGCAGTTACATTATGAACACTGAAGCTTTCTTT. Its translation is CASSYIMNTEAFF.

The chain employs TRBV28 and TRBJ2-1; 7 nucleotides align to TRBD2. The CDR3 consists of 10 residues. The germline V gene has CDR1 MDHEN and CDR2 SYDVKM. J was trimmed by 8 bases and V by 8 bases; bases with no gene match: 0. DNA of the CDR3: TGTGCCAGCGGGAGGGATGAGCAGTTCTTC. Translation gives CASGRDEQFF.